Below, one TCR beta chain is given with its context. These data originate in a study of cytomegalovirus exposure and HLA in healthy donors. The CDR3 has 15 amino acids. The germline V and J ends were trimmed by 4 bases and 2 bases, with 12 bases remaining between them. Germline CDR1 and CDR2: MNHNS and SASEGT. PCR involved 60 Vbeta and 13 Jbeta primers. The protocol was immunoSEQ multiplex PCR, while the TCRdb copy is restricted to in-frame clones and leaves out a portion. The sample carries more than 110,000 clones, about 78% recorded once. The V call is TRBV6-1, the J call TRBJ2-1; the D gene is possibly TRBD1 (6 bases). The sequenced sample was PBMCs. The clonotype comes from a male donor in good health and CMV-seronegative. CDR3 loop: CASSGRGGPYNEQFF. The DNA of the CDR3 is TGTGCCAGCAGTGGTCGAGGGGGTCCCTACAATGAGCAGTTCTTC.